The 21 T cell receptor beta chains presented below share a single source sample, sequenced in a study of neoadjuvant anti-PD-1 for oral cavity cancer. Stated time point: after neoadjuvant nivolumab, at surgical resection. Profiled with immunoSEQ multiplex PCR; TCRdb holds only in-frame clones, not every one. The table has approximately 13,000 clones, approximately 69% seen once. This material consisted of PBMCs, taken after nivolumab (anti-PD-1) treatment. These receptors were taken from a person between 40 and 85 years old with oral cavity squamous cell carcinoma.

This clone was seen a handful of times. The V and J genes are TRBV6-5 and TRBJ2-7; D perhaps matches TRBD2 (5 bases). This CDR3 spans 15 amino acids. Trimming cost V 0 bases and J 0 bases, with 9 bases left between them. CDR1 and CDR2 from the germline V gene are MNHEY and SVGAGI. CDR3 region: CASSYSGVLSYEQYF. In DNA form, the CDR3 reads TGTGCCAGCAGTTACTCGGGAGTCCTCTCCTACGAGCAGTACTTC.

The chain couples TRBV5-1 to TRBJ2-5, with unresolved D. The germline gives CDR1 SGHRS, CDR2 YFSETQ. The CDR3 consists of 13 residues. Between the trimmed V and J ends, which lost 0 bases and 4 bases, there was a span of 7 bases. The CDR3 protein is CASSLAGLETQYF. The CDR3 DNA follows: TGCGCCAGCAGCTTGGCGGGTTTAGAGACCCAGTACTTC.

The chain has TRBV2 and TRBJ1-1; possible D gene TRBD1, 5 bases. Trimming removed 8 bases from V and 4 bases from J, with 26 bases in between. The CDR3 length is 17 residues. Germline CDR1 reads SNHLY; CDR2 reads FYNNEI. The CDR3 spells CASLPGRGKVGGTEAFF. In nucleotides, the CDR3 is TGTGCCAGCTTACCCGGACGGGGTAAGGTGGGGGGCACTGAAGCTTTCTTT. Combining the CDR3 with reference TRBV2 and TRBJ1-1 gives the whole variable domain EPEVTQTPSHQVTQMGQEVILRCVPISNHLYFYWYRQILGQKVEFLVSFYNNEISEKSEIFDDQFSVERPDGSNFTLKIRSTKLEDSAMYFCASLPGRGKVGGTEAFFGQGTRLTVV.

J is TRBJ2-1 and V is TRBV29-1; 11 nucleotides agree with TRBD2. CDR3 length equals 12 residues. The junction had 2 bases not matched to a gene; V was cut back by 8 bases and J by 5 bases. CDR1 and CDR2 (germline): SQVTM, ANQGSEA. Written as DNA, the CDR3 is TGCAGCAAGGGACTAGCGGACAATGAGCAGTTCTTC. Translated: CSKGLADNEQFF.

This chain links TRBV10-3 with TRBJ2-2; D unclear. CDR3 length: 10 residues. Germline lookup yields CDR1 ENHRY and CDR2 SYGVKD. Between the trimmed V and J ends, which lost 10 bases and 4 bases, there was a span of 4 bases. The CDR3 nucleotides read TGTGCCACCGGCACCGGGGAGCTGTTTTTT. It specifies CATGTGELFF.

The rearrangement joins TRBV4-2 to TRBJ2-7; a possible D gene is TRBD2 (5 bases). The germline V gene encodes CDR1 LGHNA and CDR2 YNFKEQ. V was pared by 1 base and J by 5 bases, with 21 bases between. There are 17 residues in the CDR3. The CDR3 DNA sequence: TGTGCCAGCAGCCAAGCTTTGATGGGAGCCTCTAGTGACGAGCAGTACTTC. The encoded protein is CASSQALMGASSDEQYF.

This clone was detected a few times. The chain employs TRBV19 and TRBJ2-7; possible D gene TRBD1, 5 bases. Germline V gives CDR1 LNHDA, CDR2 SQIVND (reference sequence). The V gene lost 4 bases and the J gene lost 1 base, with 11 bases spanning the gap. There are 14 residues in the CDR3. The CDR3 loop reads CASSSQGNSYEQYF. In nucleotides, the CDR3 is TGTGCCAGTAGTAGCCAGGGAAATTCCTACGAGCAGTACTTC.

The CDR3 DNA follows: TGTGCCAGTAAAAGGTGGGACACGCGCTATGGCTACACCTTC. Encoded protein: CASKRWDTRYGYTF. This chain uses TRBV19 with TRBJ1-2; TRBD1 might be the D (6 bases). Germline loops: CDR1 LNHDA, CDR2 SQIVND (reference sequence). V lost 7 bases and J 4 bases, leaving 16 bases between the germline ends. The CDR3 runs to 14 residues.

The chain joins TRBV10-3 to TRBJ1-1; D remains ambiguous. CDR1 is ENHRY and CDR2 is SYGVKD in the germline V gene. The CDR3 consists of 13 residues. V was clipped by 6 bases and J by 2 bases, with 10 bases between them. The CDR3 nucleotides are TGTGCCATCAGACGAGTAGGAAACACTGAAGCTTTCTTT. Protein sequence: CAIRRVGNTEAFF.

This clone was found a few times. The rearrangement uses TRBV5-1 and TRBJ2-7; no reliable D call. This CDR3 is 15 amino acids long. CDR1 SGHRS and CDR2 YFSETQ come from the germline V gene. Between the trimmed V and J ends, which lost 0 bases and 0 bases, there was a span of 10 bases. This CDR3 is CASSLEGSSSYEQYF. CDR3 in DNA: TGCGCCAGCAGCTTGGAGGGCTCGAGCTCCTACGAGCAGTACTTC.

The chain uses TRBV30 and TRBJ1-1; D is ambiguous. Trimming took 3 bases from V and 3 from J, leaving 14 bases between them. The CDR3 covers 14 residues. The V gene's germline CDR1 is GTSNPN and CDR2 SVGIG (reference sequence). The chain's CDR3 is CAWRQLRLDTEAFF. CDR3 DNA sequence: TGTGCCTGGAGGCAATTGAGGCTGGACACTGAAGCTTTCTTT.

CDR3 sequence: CAWSVEREGNIQYF. CDR3 coding DNA: TGTGCCTGGAGTGTCGAGCGGGAGGGGAACATTCAGTACTTC. The chain uses TRBV30 and TRBJ2-4, with 10 nucleotides matching TRBD2. Germline V lookup: CDR1 GTSNPN, CDR2 SVGIG (reference sequence). There are 14 residues in the CDR3. After removal of 0 bases from V and 7 bases from J, the junction contained 3 bases not matched to a gene.

The chain combines TRBV5-1 with TRBJ1-2; TRBD1 matches at 9 bases. The CDR3 spans 13 residues. Germline loops: CDR1 SGHRS, CDR2 YFSETQ. J lost 4 bases, V lost 4 bases, and 2 bases had no gene match. In nucleotides, the CDR3 is TGCGCCAGCAGCATGGGACAGGGCTATGGCTACACCTTC. Encoded protein: CASSMGQGYGYTF.

This sequence joins TRBV29-1 and TRBJ2-1, with 9 nucleotides matching TRBD2. Per germline, CDR1 SQVTM and CDR2 ANQGSEA. The CDR3 extends over 14 amino acids. V was clipped by 0 bases and J by 9 bases; unmatched bases: 6. The CDR3 coding sequence is TGCAGCGTTGAAGAAGAGCTAGCGGGACGTGAGCAGTTCTTC. Its protein product is CSVEEELAGREQFF.

The J gene is TRBJ2-3, the V gene TRBV11-2, with TRBD2 as a possible D gene (6 bases). CDR1 and CDR2 (germline): SGHAT, FQNNGV. The CDR3 covers 14 residues. With 8 bases removed from V and 4 bases from J, the gap between germline ends came to 16 bases. Here the CDR3 reads CASRSRELADTQYF. In DNA, the CDR3 is TGTGCCAGCCGGAGCCGGGAGCTGGCAGATACGCAGTATTTT.

This chain joins TRBV4-1 and TRBJ2-5, with 7 bases lining up with TRBD1. Germline V gene lookup returns CDR1 MGHRA and CDR2 YSYEKL. Unmatched junction bases numbered 10, after V lost 4 bases and J lost 5 bases. The CDR3 spans 15 residues. The chain's CDR3 is CASSPMNRGRETQYF. The CDR3 coding sequence is TGCGCCAGCAGCCCTATGAACAGGGGCCGGGAGACCCAGTACTTC.

V is TRBV10-3 and J is TRBJ2-5, with 7 bases aligning to TRBD1. CDR1 is ENHRY, CDR2 SYGVKD, per germline. The junction had 2 bases not matched to a gene; V was cut back by 6 bases and J by 1 base. The CDR3 contains 13 residues. Here the CDR3 DNA reads TGTGCCATCAGGACAGGGCCCCAAGAGACCCAGTACTTC. It specifies CAIRTGPQETQYF.

The CDR3 loop reads CASSSGTGNYEQYF. CDR3 nucleotide sequence: TGCGCCAGCAGCTCTGGGACAGGGAACTACGAGCAGTACTTC. The chain carries TRBV5-1 and TRBJ2-7; 9 bases are a match to TRBD1. The trim removed 3 bases at V and 3 bases at J, leaving 4 bases unmatched. The CDR3 has 14 amino acids. Looked up from germline, CDR1 is SGHRS and CDR2 is YFSETQ.

The chain combines TRBV9 with TRBJ2-7, with 7 bases fitting TRBD2. Looked up from germline, CDR1 is SGDLS and CDR2 is YYNGEE. Germline trimming cut 4 bases from V and 2 bases from J; bases unmatched to any gene: 9. This CDR3 region has 15 residues. The CDR3 region has the DNA TGTGCCAGCAGCAGCAATAAGCGGGATGCCTACGAGCAGTACTTC. Translation gives CASSSNKRDAYEQYF.

The chain combines TRBV7-9 with TRBJ2-7; TRBD2 agrees at 8 bases. Germline CDR1 is SEHNR and CDR2 is FQNEAQ (reference sequence). V shed 5 bases, J shed 9 bases, and the junction held 12 bases outside the gene matches. The CDR3 length is 14 residues. The CDR3 is CASSLMGAGAGQYF. The CDR3 DNA reads as TGTGCCAGCAGCCTCATGGGAGCGGGAGCGGGGCAGTACTTC. Full variable domain (outside the CDR3, taken from reference TRBV7-9 and TRBJ2-7): DTGVSQNPRHKITKRGQNVTFRCDPISEHNRLYWYRQTLGQGPEFLTYFQNEAQLEKSRLLSDRFSAERPKGSFSTLEIQRTEQGDSAMYLCASSLMGAGAGQYFGPGTRLTVT.

V and J are TRBV6-5 and TRBJ2-1; the match to TRBD2 covers 12 bases. The CDR3 has 16 residues. Germline CDR1 and CDR2: MNHEY and SVGAGI. V shed 2 bases, J shed 6 bases, and the junction held 5 bases outside the gene matches. The CDR3 DNA follows: TGTGCCAGCAGTTACGACCTAGCGGGAGGGCCCAATGAGCAGTTCTTC. Protein sequence: CASSYDLAGGPNEQFF.